This T cell receptor beta chain was recovered during a study of siplizumab effects on memory and regulatory T cells. Overall study results and limits: Versus about 26% in controls, the mappable alloreactive CD4+ clones averaged nearly 70% Treg-derived with siplizumab.

Details on this clone: Its target is not known.

Trimming removed 2 bases from V and 7 bases from J, with 9 bases in between. Germline V gives CDR1 SQVTM, CDR2 ANQGSEA. The CDR3 is 12 amino acids. Measured with immunoSEQ multiplex PCR; TCRdb has only the in-frame clones, and not every one. Of around 77,000 clones in the sample, about 90% were seen once. This sequence joins TRBV29-1 and TRBJ1-3; no clear D. This sequence was found in a human donor in good health. The specimen was CD8+ T cells sorted from blood. The CDR3 loop is CSVEWEQNTIYF. CDR3 in DNA: TGCAGCGTTGAATGGGAACAGAACACCATATATTTT.